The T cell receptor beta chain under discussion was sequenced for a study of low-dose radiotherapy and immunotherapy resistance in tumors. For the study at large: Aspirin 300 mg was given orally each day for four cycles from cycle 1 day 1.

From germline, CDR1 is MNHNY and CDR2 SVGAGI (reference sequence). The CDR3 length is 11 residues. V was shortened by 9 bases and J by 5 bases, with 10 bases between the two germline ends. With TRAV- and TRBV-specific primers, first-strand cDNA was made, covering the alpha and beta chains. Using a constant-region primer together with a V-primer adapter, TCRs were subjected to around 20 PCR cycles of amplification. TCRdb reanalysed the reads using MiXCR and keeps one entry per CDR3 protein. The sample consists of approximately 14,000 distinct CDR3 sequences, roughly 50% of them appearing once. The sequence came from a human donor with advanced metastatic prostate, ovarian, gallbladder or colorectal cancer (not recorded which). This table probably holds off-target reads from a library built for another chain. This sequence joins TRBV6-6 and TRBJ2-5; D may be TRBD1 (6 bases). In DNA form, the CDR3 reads TGTGCCAGATACAGGGAGGAGACCCAGTACTTC. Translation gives CARYREETQYF.